This is a list of T cell receptor beta chains from one sample in a study of vaccination effects on CD4 cells after COVID-19. The table came from immunoSEQ multiplex PCR; TCRdb's copy has only in-frame clones and leaves some out. The data hold about 74,000 clones, with roughly three quarters observed a single time. These TCRs' antigens remain unknown. Sequencing was performed on CD4+ T cells from PBMCs cultured without peptide, taken before COVID-19 vaccination. Receptors originate from a human donor who received a COVID-19 vaccine. CDR3s leave out the opening cysteine and the closing phenylalanine or tryptophan.

j_call v_call cdr3_aa
TRBJ2-5 TRBV5-1 ASSLQGDGKTQY
TRBJ2-5 TRBV24-1 ATSYGQGQETQY
TRBJ1-5 TRBV24-1 ATSETGLGSNQPQH
TRBJ2-3 TRBV6-5 AIGTDISSTDTQY
TRBJ1-1 TRBV29-1 SGEERVTEAF
TRBJ2-4 TRBV7-2 ASSLVRSGAKNIQY
TRBJ1-6 TRBV30 AWSKGWDNSPLH
TRBJ2-1 TRBV24-1 ATSDSLGNEQF
TRBJ1-1 TRBV24-1 ATRTGERGEAF
TRBJ2-3 TRBV15 ATSTRETDTQY
TRBJ1-2 TRBV24-1 ATSAGGRYGYT
TRBJ2-3 TRBV7-9 ASSQGTGYDTQY
TRBJ2-1 TRBV6-5 ASSSMGTRSYNEQF
TRBJ1-1 TRBV5-5 ASNFYGNTEAF
TRBJ1-2 TRBV5-1 ASSQGPTYT
TRBJ1-5 TRBV7-2 ASSLNPPRGNQPQH
TRBJ1-2 TRBV4-1 ASSQVQGLGGYT
TRBJ1-2 TRBV5-1 ASSLGLTGVMASYGYT
TRBJ1-3 TRBV7-2 ASSLGYTSSGNTIY
TRBJ1-2 TRBV5-1 ASSFSSGGQASYGYT
TRBJ1-5 TRBV6-2/TRBV6-3 ASSYSMTDSNQPQH
TRBJ1-2 TRBV6-5 ASSSRVNYGYT
TRBJ2-5 TRBV19 ASSVGRYQETQY
TRBJ1-1 TRBV6-2/TRBV6-3 ASSTPGRYTEAF
TRBJ2-3 TRBV5-1 ASSWGGQGAGDTQY
TRBJ1-5 TRBV19 ASSNSEGKPNQPQH
TRBJ2-3 TRBV19 ASSRGAGGADTQY
TRBJ2-1 TRBV2 ASSLVGGSEQF
TRBJ2-3 TRBV18 ASSPGTGATRGTQY
TRBJ2-1 TRBV5-1 ASSLGTGTAVNEQF
TRBJ2-1 TRBV7-2 ASSLSATYNEQF
TRBJ2-2 TRBV9 ASSVDLNTGELF
TRBJ2-3 TRBV11-1 ASSVASSTDTQY
TRBJ1-6 TRBV7-2 ASSLGLFNSPLH
TRBJ2-1 TRBV7-9 ASSFAKGGSYNEQF
TRBJ1-6 TRBV5-6 ASTTGSYNNSPLH
TRBJ2-3 TRBV5-1 ASSLDRHTDTQY
TRBJ1-6 TRBV30 AWSLGVGNSPLH
TRBJ1-1 TRBV6-4 ASTGNLGTEAF
TRBJ1-1 TRBV29-1 SVVIGGGEYTEAF
TRBJ1-1 TRBV24-1 ATSDPRGGNTEAF
TRBJ1-4 TRBV2 ASSRESNEKLF
TRBJ1-4 TRBV5-1 ASSWTGSDEKLF
TRBJ1-2 TRBV6-5 ASSEWTGKGYT
TRBJ2-5 TRBV5-1 ASGGGVGQTQY
TRBJ2-5 TRBV19 ASSMGQGVIEETQY
TRBJ1-2 TRBV19 ASSIAGTLYGYT
TRBJ2-1 TRBV20-1 SANDYNEQF